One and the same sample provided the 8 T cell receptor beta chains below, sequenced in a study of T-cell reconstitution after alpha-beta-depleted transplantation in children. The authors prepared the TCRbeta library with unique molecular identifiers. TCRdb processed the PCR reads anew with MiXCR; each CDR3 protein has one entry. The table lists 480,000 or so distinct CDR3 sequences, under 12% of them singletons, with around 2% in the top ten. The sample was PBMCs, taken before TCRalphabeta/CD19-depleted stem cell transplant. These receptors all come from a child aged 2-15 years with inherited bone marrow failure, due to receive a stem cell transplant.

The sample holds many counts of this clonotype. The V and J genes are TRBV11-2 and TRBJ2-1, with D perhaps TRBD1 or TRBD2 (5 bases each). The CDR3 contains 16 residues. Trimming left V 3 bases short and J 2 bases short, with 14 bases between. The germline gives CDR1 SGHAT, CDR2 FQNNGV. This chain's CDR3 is CASSLGIQGAYNEQFF. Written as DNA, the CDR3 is TGTGCCAGCAGCTTGGGGATCCAGGGAGCCTACAATGAGCAGTTCTTC.

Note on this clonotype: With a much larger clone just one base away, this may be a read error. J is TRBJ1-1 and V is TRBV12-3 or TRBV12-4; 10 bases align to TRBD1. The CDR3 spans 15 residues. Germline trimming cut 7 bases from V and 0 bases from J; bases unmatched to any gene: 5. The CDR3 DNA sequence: TGTGCCAGCAATTTGGGGACAGGGGTGAACACTGAAGCTTTCTTT. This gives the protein CASNLGTGVNTEAFF.

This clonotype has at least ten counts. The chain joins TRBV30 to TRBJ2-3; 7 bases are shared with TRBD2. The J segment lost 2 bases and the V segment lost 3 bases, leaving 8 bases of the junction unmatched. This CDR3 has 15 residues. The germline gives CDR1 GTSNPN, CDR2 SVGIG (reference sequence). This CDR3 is CAWRALAWFTDTQYF. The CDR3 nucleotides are TGTGCCTGGAGAGCACTAGCGTGGTTCACAGATACGCAGTATTTT.

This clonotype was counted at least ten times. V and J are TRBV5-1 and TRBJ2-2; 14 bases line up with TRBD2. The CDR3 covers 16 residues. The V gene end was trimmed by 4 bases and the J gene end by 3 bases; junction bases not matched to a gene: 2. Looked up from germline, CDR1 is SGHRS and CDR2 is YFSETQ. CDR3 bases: TGCGCCAGCAGCGCGGGACTAGCGGGAGACACCGGGGAGCTGTTTTTT. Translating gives CASSAGLAGDTGELFF.

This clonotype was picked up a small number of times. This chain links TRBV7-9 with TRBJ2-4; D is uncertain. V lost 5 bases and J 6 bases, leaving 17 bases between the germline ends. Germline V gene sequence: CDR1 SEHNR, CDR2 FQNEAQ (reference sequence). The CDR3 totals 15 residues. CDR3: CASSGDTTPLNIQYF. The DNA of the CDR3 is TGTGCCAGCAGCGGAGATACAACGCCGCTAAACATTCAGTACTTC.

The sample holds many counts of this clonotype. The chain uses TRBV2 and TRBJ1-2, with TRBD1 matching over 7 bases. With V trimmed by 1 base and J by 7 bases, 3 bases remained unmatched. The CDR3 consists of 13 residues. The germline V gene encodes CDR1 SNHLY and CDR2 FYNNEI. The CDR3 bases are TGTGCCAGCAGTGAAGGGACAGGAATTGGCTACACCTTC. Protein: CASSEGTGIGYTF.

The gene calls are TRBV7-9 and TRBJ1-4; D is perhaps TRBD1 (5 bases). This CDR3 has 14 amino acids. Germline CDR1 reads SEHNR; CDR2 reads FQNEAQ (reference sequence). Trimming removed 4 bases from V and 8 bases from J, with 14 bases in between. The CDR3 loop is CASSSMGVEEKLFF. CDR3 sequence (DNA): TGTGCCAGCAGCTCAATGGGGGTCGAGGAAAAACTGTTTTTT.

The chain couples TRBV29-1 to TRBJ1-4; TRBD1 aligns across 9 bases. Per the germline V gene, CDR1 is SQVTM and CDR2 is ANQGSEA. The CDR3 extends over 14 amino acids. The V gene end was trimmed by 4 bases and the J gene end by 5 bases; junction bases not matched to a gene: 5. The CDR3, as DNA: TGCAGCGTTGTGGACAGGGGAAGAAATGAAAAACTGTTTTTT. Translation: CSVVDRGRNEKLFF.